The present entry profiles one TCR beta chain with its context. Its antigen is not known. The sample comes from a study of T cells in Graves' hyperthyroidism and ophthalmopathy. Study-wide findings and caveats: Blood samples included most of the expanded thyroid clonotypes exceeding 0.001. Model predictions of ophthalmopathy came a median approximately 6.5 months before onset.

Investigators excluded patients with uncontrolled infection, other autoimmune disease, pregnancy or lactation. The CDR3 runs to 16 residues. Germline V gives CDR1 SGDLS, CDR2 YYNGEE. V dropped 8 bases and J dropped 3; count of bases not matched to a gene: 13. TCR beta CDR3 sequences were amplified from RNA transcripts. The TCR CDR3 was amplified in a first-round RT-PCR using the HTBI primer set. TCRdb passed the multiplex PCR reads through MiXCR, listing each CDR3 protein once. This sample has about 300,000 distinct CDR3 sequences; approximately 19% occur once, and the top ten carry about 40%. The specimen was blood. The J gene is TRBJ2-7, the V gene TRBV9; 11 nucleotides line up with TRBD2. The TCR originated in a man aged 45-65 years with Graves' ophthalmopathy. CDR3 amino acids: CASSTSGTPPVYEQYF. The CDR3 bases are TGTGCCAGTTCGACTAGCGGGACCCCCCCCGTCTACGAGCAGTACTTC.